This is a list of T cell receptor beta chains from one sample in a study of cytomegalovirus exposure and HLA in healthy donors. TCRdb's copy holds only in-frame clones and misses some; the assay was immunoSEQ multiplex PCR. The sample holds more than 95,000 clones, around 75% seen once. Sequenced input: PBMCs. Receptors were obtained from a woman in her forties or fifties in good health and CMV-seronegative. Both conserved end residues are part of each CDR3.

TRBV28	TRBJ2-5	CASSSSRETQYF
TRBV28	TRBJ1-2	CASSLGSYGYTF
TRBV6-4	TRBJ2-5	CAGVGGSGETQYF
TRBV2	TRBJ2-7	CASCQMGLAGSYEQYF
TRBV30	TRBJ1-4	CAWNGTPNEKLFF
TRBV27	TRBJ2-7	CASSLRGTGTYEQYF
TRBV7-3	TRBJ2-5	CASSRDSRETQYF
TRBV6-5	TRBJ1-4	CASGEGPLGKLFF
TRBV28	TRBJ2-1	CASSLVRLAADNEQFF
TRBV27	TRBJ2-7	CASSPLSGSGYEQYF
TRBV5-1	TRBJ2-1	CASSIHRDSRNEQFF
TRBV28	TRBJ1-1	CASSDRTAAEAFF
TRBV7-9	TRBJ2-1	CASSVWGEANEQFF
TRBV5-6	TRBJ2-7	CASSPGGTGQVYEQYF
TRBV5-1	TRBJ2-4	CASSHPPTAGTPNPSKNIQYF
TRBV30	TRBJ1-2	CAWRDRGRGYGYTF
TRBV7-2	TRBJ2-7	CASNQQGLQGDEQYF
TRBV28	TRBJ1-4	CASSRLIATNEKLFF
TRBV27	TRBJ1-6	CASSEDLHGQGNSPLHF
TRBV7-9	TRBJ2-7	CSSSLAGQSYEQYF
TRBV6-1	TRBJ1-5	CASRTAWDNQPQHF
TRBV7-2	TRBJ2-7	CVNGTEPITVHYEQYF
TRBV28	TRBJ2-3	CASSPFWRVTDTDTQYF
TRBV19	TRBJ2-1	CASSIGLVNEQFF